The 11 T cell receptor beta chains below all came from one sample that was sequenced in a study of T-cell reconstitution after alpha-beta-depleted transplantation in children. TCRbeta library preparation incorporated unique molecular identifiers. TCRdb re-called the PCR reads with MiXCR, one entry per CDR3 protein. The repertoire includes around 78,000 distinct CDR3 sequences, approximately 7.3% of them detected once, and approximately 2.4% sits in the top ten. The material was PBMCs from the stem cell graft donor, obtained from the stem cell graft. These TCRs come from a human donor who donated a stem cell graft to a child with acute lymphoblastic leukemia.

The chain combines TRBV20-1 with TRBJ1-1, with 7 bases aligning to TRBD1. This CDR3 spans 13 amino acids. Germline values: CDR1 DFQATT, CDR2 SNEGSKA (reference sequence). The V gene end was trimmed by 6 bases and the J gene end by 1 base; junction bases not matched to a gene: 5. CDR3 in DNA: TGCAGTGCAGATGGACAGGCGAACACTGAAGCTTTCTTT. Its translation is CSADGQANTEAFF.

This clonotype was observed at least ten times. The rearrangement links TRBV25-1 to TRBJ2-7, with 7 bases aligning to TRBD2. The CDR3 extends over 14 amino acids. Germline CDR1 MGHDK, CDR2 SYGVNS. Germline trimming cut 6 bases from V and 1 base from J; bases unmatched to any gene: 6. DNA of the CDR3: TGTGCCAGCAGGGGAGGGGAAGGGTCCTACGAGCAGTACTTC. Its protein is CASRGGEGSYEQYF.

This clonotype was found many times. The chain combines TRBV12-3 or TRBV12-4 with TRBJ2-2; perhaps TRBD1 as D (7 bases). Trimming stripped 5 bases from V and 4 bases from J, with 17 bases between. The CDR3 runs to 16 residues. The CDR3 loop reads CASSPQGGRSTGELFF. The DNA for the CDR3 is TGTGCCAGCAGTCCCCAGGGGGGACGCTCCACCGGGGAGCTGTTTTTT.

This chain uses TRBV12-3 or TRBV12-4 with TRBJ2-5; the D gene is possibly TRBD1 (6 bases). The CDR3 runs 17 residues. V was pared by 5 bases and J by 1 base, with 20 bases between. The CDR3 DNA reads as TGTGCCAGCAGTCTCCCGACCGTAGCGACAGGCCAAGAGACCCAGTACTTC. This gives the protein CASSLPTVATGQETQYF.

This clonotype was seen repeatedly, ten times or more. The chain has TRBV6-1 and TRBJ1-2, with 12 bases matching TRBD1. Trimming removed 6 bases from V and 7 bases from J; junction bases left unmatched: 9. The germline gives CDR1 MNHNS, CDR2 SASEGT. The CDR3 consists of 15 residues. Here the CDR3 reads CASRDRWDRGLGYTF. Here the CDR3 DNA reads TGTGCCAGCAGAGACCGCTGGGACAGGGGGCTTGGCTACACCTTC.

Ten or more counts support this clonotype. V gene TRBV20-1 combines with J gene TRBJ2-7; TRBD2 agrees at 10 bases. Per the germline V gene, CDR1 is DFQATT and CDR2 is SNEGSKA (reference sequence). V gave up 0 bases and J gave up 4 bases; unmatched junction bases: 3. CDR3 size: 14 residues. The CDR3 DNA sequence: TGCAGTGCTAGAGAACCTAGCGGGGGATACGAGCAGTACTTC. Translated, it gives CSAREPSGGYEQYF.

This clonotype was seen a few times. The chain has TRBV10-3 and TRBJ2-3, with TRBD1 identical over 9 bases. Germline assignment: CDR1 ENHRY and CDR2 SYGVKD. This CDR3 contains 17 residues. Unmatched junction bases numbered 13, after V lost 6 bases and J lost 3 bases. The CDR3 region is CAISPSPGQGRTDTQYF. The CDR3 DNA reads TGTGCCATCAGCCCGAGCCCGGGACAGGGTAGGACAGATACGCAGTATTTT.

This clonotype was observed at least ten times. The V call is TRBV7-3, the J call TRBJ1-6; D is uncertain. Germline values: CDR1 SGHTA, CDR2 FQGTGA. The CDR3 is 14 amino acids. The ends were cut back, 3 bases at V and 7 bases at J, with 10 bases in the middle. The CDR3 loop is CASSLDGGNSPLHF. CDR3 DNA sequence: TGTGCCAGCAGCTTGGACGGCGGGAATTCACCCCTCCACTTT.

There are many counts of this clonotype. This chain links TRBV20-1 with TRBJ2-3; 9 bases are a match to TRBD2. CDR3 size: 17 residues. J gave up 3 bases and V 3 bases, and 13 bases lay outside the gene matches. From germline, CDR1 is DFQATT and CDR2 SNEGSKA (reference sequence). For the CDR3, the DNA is TGCAGTGCTAGTAAAGGGAGCGGGGCGGGGGGGACAGATACGCAGTATTTT. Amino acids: CSASKGSGAGGTDTQYF.

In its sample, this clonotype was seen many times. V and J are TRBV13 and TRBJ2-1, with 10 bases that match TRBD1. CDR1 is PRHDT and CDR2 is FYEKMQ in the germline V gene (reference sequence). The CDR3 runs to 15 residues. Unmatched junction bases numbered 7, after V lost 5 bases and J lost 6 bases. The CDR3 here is CASSPRTGGGNEQFF. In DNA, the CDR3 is TGTGCCAGCAGCCCCCGGACAGGGGGAGGCAATGAGCAGTTCTTC.

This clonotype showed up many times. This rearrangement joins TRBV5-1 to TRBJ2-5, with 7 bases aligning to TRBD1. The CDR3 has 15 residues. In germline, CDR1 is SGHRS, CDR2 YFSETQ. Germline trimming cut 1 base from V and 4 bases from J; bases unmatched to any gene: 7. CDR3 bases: TGCGCCAGCAGCTTGTTGGGACAGAAGGGAGAGACCCAGTACTTC. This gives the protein CASSLLGQKGETQYF.